Described below is a single TCR beta chain sequence and its context. The data originate from a study of T cell changes during pregnancy in multiple sclerosis. V trimming: 0 bases; J trimming: 2 bases; junction bases outside the gene matches: 8. CDR3 length equals 19 residues. In germline, CDR1 is SGHTA, CDR2 FQGNSA. The data were produced by immunoSEQ multiplex PCR, yet TCRdb's version contains in-frame clones alone and is incomplete. The sample shows fewer than 80,000 clones, 70% to 90% of them seen only once. The starting material was peripheral blood, obtained in the first trimester of pregnancy. The chain has TRBV7-2 and TRBJ2-4; 12 positions match TRBD2. The sequence was obtained from a female donor in good health, enrolled as a control in a pregnancy study. The CDR3 DNA reads TGTGCCAGCAGCTTAGCCCCTAGCGGGGGGGCCCCCCCCAAAAACATTCAGTACTTC. Translation: CASSLAPSGGAPPKNIQYF.